Listed here are 16 T cell receptor beta chains from one sample, sequenced in a study of T cell changes during pregnancy in multiple sclerosis. Assay: immunoSEQ multiplex PCR; the TCRdb copy retains only in-frame clones and omits some. The table records approximately 100,000 clones, approximately 92% of them present only once. Sequenced material: peripheral blood, taken in the second trimester of pregnancy. These receptor sequences come from a female donor with multiple sclerosis, enrolled in a pregnancy study.

J is TRBJ2-3 and V is TRBV7-2, with D possibly matching TRBD2 (6 bases). V gave up 0 bases and J gave up 0 bases, with 10 bases separating them. CDR3 size: 16 residues. Germline loops: CDR1 SGHTA, CDR2 FQGNSA. This CDR3 is CASSLAAGLSTDTQYF. The CDR3 DNA is TGTGCCAGCAGCTTAGCGGCGGGGCTAAGCACAGATACGCAGTATTTT.

The V call is TRBV18, the J call TRBJ1-1, with 9 bases identical to TRBD1. The CDR3 sequence is 15 residues long. The germline V gene has CDR1 KGHSH and CDR2 LQKENI. The trim removed 5 bases at V and 6 bases at J, leaving 10 bases unmatched. CDR3 sequence reads: CASSITGQGAPEAFF. CDR3 coding DNA: TGTGCCAGCTCAATTACGGGACAGGGTGCCCCTGAAGCTTTCTTT.

The CDR3, as DNA: TGTGCCAGCGCCTGGCGGATCGGACATCACACTGAAGCTTTCTTT. Translating it yields CASAWRIGHHTEAFF. The gene calls are TRBV6-5 and TRBJ1-1; D is perhaps TRBD1 (5 bases). Trimming took 8 bases from V and 3 from J, leaving 19 bases between them. The CDR3 consists of 15 residues. Germline V gives CDR1 MNHEY, CDR2 SVGAGI.

The chain carries TRBV9 and TRBJ2-5; a weak D match, TRBD2 (5 bases). Germline V CDR1 and CDR2: SGDLS, YYNGEE. The V gene lost 6 bases and the J gene lost 2 bases, with 20 bases spanning the gap. This CDR3 has 16 residues. The CDR3 reads CASTPRGSSFQETQYF. The CDR3 DNA follows: TGTGCCAGCACCCCTAGAGGGTCTAGTTTTCAAGAGACCCAGTACTTC.

The rearrangement joins TRBV5-1 to TRBJ1-6, with 7 bases fitting TRBD1. Germline V gene sequence: CDR1 SGHRS, CDR2 YFSETQ. This CDR3 has 14 residues. The trim removed 4 bases at V and 6 bases at J, leaving 4 bases unmatched. CDR3 residues: CASSRDSVNSPLHF. CDR3 bases: TGCGCCAGCAGCCGGGACAGTGTTAATTCACCCCTCCACTTT.

This clone was found once. The chain uses TRBV19 and TRBJ2-4; 8 nucleotides match TRBD1. The germline CDR1 and CDR2 sequences are LNHDA and SQIVND (reference sequence). The CDR3 contains 16 residues. After removal of 1 base from V and 1 base from J, the junction contained 3 bases not matched to a gene. CDR3 sequence: CASSIGTGSAKNIQYF. The CDR3, as DNA: TGTGCCAGTAGTATAGGGACAGGGAGTGCCAAAAACATTCAGTACTTC.

The chain recombines TRBV30 with TRBJ1-4; a possible D gene is TRBD1 (5 bases). CDR3 length: 16 amino acids. V was clipped by 4 bases and J by 2 bases, with 17 bases between them. Germline CDR1 reads GTSNPN; CDR2 reads SVGIG (reference sequence). CDR3 nucleotide sequence: TGTGCCTGGAATCTGGCAGGGAGGGTTACTAATGAAAAACTGTTTTTT. Translation: CAWNLAGRVTNEKLFF.

The chain uses TRBV9 and TRBJ2-5; D is undetermined. The CDR3 has 14 amino acids. CDR1 is SGDLS and CDR2 is YYNGEE in the germline V gene. Trimming took off 0 bases at V and 6 bases at J, with 12 bases between the two ends. The CDR3 reads CASSVDPGEKTQYF. The CDR3 nucleotides are TGTGCCAGCAGCGTAGATCCAGGTGAAAAGACCCAGTACTTC.

The J gene is TRBJ1-1, the V gene TRBV30; 10 nucleotides line up with TRBD1. The CDR3 runs 11 residues. V lost 8 bases and J lost 14; bases outside the gene matches: 11. Per the germline V gene, CDR1 is GTSNPN and CDR2 is SVGIG (reference sequence). CDR3 in amino acids: CAGQTGTGAFF. The CDR3 DNA follows: TGTGCCGGACAAACCGGGACAGGGGCCTTCTTT. The whole variable domain, remainder taken from reference TRBV30 and TRBJ1-1, is SQTIHQWPATLVQPVGSPLSLECTVEGTSNPNLYWYRQAAGRGLQLLFYSVGIGQISSEVPQNLSASRPQDRQFILSSKKLLLSDSGFYLCAGQTGTGAFFGQGTRLTVV.

V gene TRBV7-9 combines with J gene TRBJ2-1, with D tentatively TRBD2 (6 bases). Trimming removed 1 base at V and 6 bases at J, with 10 bases between. Germline assignment: CDR1 SEHNR and CDR2 FQNEAQ (reference sequence). This CDR3 contains 14 residues. In nucleotides, the CDR3 is TGTGCCAGCAGCTTAGAGACTAGTTCCAATGAGCAGTTCTTC. This sequence encodes CASSLETSSNEQFF. Full variable domain (outside the CDR3, taken from reference TRBV7-9 and TRBJ2-1): DTGVSQNPRHKITKRGQNVTFRCDPISEHNRLYWYRQTLGQGPEFLTYFQNEAQLEKSRLLSDRFSAERPKGSFSTLEIQRTEQGDSAMYLCASSLETSSNEQFFGPGTRLTVL.

This clone was picked up a small number of times. The CDR3 loop is CASSASAGASDTQYF. In DNA form, the CDR3 reads TGTGCCAGCAGCGCGTCGGCGGGAGCGTCAGATACGCAGTATTTT. The V and J genes are TRBV9 and TRBJ2-3; 7 nucleotides line up with TRBD2. The germline CDR1 and CDR2 sequences are SGDLS and YYNGEE. With 3 bases clipped from V and 4 bases from J, the junction kept 8 bases outside the gene matches. The CDR3 spans 15 residues.

The sample holds one count of this clone. V and J are TRBV6-5 and TRBJ2-1; maybe TRBD2 (5 bases). CDR1 and CDR2 (germline): MNHEY, SVGAGI. V was trimmed by 2 bases and J by 7 bases, leaving 18 bases between them. CDR3 length equals 16 residues. The CDR3: CASSYRSSGAQNEQFF. DNA for the CDR3: TGTGCCAGCAGTTACCGATCGAGCGGTGCCCAAAATGAGCAGTTCTTC.

J is TRBJ1-4 and V is TRBV16, with a possible D match to TRBD1 (6 bases). Germline V gene lookup returns CDR1 KGHSY and CDR2 FQNENV. V was shortened by 1 base and J by 7 bases, with 13 bases between the two germline ends. The CDR3 runs 15 residues. In DNA, the CDR3 is TGTGCCAGCAGCCAATTTGGCAGGGGCGGTGAAAAACTGTTTTTT. This sequence encodes CASSQFGRGGEKLFF. The full variable domain, completed using reference TRBV16 and TRBJ1-4, is GEEVAQTPKHLVRGEGQKAKLYCAPIKGHSYVFWYQQVLKNEFKFLISFQNENVFDETGMPKERFSAKCLPNSPCSLEIQATKLEDSAVYFCASSQFGRGGEKLFFGSGTQLSVL.

The chain recombines TRBV7-8 with TRBJ2-7; TRBD1 matches 7 bases. The V gene's germline CDR1 is SGHVS and CDR2 FQNEAQ. The junction had 11 bases not matched to a gene; V was cut back by 5 bases and J by 4 bases. This CDR3 is 15 amino acids long. DNA for the CDR3: TGTGCCAGCAGCGCCCGGGACAGCCTACGTTACGAGCAGTACTTC. It yields the protein CASSARDSLRYEQYF.

The chain joins TRBV5-6 to TRBJ1-6, with 7 bases matching TRBD1. Germline V gene data show CDR1 as SGHDT and CDR2 as YYEEEE. The trim removed 4 bases at V and 5 bases at J, leaving 12 bases unmatched. There are 17 residues in the CDR3. The CDR3 region has the DNA TGTGCCAGCAGCCTTCTTCGACAGGGAGGCGATAATTCACCCCTCCACTTT. Protein: CASSLLRQGGDNSPLHF. The complete variable domain, with remaining parts taken from reference TRBV5-6 and TRBJ1-6, reads DAGVTQSPTHLIKTRGQQVTLRCSPKSGHDTVSWYQQALGQGPQFIFQYYEEEERQRGNFPDRFSGHQFPNYSSELNVNALLLGDSALYLCASSLLRQGGDNSPLHFGNGTRLTVT.

This clone was found once. The chain joins TRBV20-1 to TRBJ2-7; the D is unclear. The CDR3 runs to 11 residues. V lost 1 base and J lost 3, with 4 bases in between. Looked up from germline, CDR1 is DFQATT and CDR2 is SNEGSKA (reference sequence). The CDR3 loop is CSARVIYEQYF. CDR3 nucleotides: TGCAGTGCTAGAGTCATCTACGAGCAGTACTTC.